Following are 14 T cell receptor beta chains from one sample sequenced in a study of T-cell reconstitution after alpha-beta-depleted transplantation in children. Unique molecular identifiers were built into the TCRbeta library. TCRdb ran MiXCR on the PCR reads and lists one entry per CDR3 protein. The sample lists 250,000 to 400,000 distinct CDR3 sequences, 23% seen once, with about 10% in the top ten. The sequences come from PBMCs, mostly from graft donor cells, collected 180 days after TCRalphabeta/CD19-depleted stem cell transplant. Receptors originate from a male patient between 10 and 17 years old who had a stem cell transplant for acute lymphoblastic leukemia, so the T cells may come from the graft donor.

CDR3 amino acids: CASSLAQTETYGYTF. The CDR3 DNA reads as TGTGCCAGCAGCTTGGCTCAGACAGAAACCTACGGCTACACCTTC. The chain couples TRBV5-8 to TRBJ1-2; the D gene is possibly TRBD1 (5 bases). V gave up 0 bases and J gave up 8 bases, with 17 bases separating them. The length of the CDR3 is 15 residues. CDR1 and CDR2 (germline): SGHTS, YDEGEE.

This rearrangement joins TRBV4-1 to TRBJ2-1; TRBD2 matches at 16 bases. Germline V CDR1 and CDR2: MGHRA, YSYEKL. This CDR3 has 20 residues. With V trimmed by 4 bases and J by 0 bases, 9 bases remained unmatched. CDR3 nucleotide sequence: TGCGCCAGCAGCCTAAGGGGACTAGCGGGAGGGACTAGCTCCTACAATGAGCAGTTCTTC. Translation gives CASSLRGLAGGTSSYNEQFF.

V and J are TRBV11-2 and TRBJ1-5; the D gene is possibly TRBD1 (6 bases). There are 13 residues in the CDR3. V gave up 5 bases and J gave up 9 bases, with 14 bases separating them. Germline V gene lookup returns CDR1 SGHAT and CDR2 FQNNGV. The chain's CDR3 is CASSPQGGGPQHF. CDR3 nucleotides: TGTGCCAGCAGCCCCCAGGGAGGGGGGCCCCAGCATTTT.

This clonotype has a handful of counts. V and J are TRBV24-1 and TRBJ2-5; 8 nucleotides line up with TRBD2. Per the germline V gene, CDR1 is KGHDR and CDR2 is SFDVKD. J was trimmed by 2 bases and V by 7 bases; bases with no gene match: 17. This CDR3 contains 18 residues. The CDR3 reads CATSPGLGRGGGQETQYF. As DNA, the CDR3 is TGTGCCACCAGCCCGGGACTAGGGAGGGGAGGGGGACAAGAGACCCAGTACTTC.

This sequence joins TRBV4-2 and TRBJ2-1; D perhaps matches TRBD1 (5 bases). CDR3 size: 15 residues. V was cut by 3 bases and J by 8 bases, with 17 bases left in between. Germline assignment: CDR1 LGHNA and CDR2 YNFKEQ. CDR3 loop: CASSQDKGRSYEQFF. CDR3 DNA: TGTGCCAGCAGCCAGGACAAGGGGCGGTCATATGAGCAGTTCTTC.

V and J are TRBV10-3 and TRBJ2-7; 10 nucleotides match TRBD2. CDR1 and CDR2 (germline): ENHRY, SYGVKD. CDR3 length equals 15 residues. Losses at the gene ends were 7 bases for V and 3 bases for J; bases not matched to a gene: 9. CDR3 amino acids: CAITNRRTSGYEQYF. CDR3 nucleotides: TGTGCCATCACCAACCGACGGACTAGCGGCTACGAGCAGTACTTC.

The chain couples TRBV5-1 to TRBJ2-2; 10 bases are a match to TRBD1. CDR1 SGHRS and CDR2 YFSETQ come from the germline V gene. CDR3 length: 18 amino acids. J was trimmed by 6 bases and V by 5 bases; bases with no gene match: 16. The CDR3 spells CASSGQGVLTSVPGELFF. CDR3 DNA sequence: TGCGCCAGCAGTGGACAGGGGGTTTTGACTAGCGTCCCCGGGGAGCTGTTTTTT.

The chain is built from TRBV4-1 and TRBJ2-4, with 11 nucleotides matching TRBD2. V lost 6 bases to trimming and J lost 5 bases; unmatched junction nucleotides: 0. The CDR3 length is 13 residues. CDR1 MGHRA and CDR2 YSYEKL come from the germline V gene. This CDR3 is CASRLAGENIQYF. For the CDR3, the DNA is TGCGCCAGCAGACTAGCGGGAGAAAACATTCAGTACTTC.

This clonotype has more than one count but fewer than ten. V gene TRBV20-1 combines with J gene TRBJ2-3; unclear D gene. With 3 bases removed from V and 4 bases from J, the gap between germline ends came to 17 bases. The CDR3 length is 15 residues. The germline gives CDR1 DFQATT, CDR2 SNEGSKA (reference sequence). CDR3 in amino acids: CSASLYIIGADTQYF. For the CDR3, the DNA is TGCAGTGCTAGTCTCTATATTATTGGCGCAGATACGCAGTATTTT.

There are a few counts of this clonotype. For the CDR3, the DNA is TGTGCCAGTCATAGCGGGCCTAATTACAATGAGCAGTTCTTC. As protein: CASHSGPNYNEQFF. V usage is TRBV27 and J usage is TRBJ2-1; 7 bases map to TRBD2. Per the germline V gene, CDR1 is MNHEY and CDR2 is SMNVEV (reference sequence). V shed 9 bases, J shed 4 bases, and the junction held 9 bases outside the gene matches. The CDR3 is 14 residues long.

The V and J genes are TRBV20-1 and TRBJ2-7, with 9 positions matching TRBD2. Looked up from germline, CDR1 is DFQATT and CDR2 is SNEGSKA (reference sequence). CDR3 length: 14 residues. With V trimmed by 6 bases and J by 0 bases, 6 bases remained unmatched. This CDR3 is CSAPISGSSYEQYF. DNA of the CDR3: TGCAGTGCCCCTATTAGCGGGAGCTCCTACGAGCAGTACTTC.

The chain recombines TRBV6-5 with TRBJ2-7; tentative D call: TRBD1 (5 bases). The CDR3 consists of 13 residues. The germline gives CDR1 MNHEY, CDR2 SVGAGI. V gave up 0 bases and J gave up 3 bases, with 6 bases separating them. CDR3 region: CASSYSDNYEQYF. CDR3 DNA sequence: TGTGCCAGCAGTTACTCGGACAACTACGAGCAGTACTTC.

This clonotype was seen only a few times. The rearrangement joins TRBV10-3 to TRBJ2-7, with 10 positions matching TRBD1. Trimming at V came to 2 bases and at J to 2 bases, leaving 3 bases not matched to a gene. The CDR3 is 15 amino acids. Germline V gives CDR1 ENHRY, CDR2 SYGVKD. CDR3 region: CAISEIGTGAYEQYF. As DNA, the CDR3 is TGTGCCATCAGTGAGATAGGGACAGGGGCCTACGAGCAGTACTTC.

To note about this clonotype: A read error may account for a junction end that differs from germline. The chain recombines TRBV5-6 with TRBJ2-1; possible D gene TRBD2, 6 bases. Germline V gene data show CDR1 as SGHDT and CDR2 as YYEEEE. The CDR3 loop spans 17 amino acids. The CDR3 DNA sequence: TGTGCCAGCAGCTTGAATCCACTAGCCAGCTCCTACAATGAGCCGTTCTTC. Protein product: CASSLNPLASSYNEPFF.